A selection of T cell receptor beta chains follows, all from one sample in a study of beta chain features in type 1 diabetes. Repertoires were generated with immunoSEQ multiplex PCR, while TCRdb's copy carries only in-frame clones and drops some. The sample has around 70,000 clones, about 50% seen once. The sample consisted of central memory CD4+ T cells from blood. These receptors originate from a man younger than 45 with type 1 diabetes. Each CDR3 is given with its conserved first and last residue. A D gene is named only where the DNA matches it firmly. Expanded clones are given a class, and other clones once, few, many or no size at all.

j_gene | d_gene | abundance | v_gene | CDR3nt | CDR3aa
TRBJ1-1 | - | - | TRBV4-1 | TGCGCCACCTCTAGGGGGGGGCCAGGGATGAACACTGAAGCTTTCTTT | CATSRGGPGMNTEAFF
TRBJ2-7 | TRBD1 | - | TRBV2 | TGTGCCAGCGGCCGGGCGGGACAGGGAACCTACGAGCAGTACTTC | CASGRAGQGTYEQYF
TRBJ1-1 | TRBD1 | - | TRBV19 | TGTGCCAGTACCTCCCGGGACAGCCTTAACACTGAAGCTTTCTTT | CASTSRDSLNTEAFF
TRBJ2-7 | TRBD2 | - | TRBV5-1 | TGCGCCAGCAGCTTGGATCGGGGGAGGGAGTACTTC | CASSLDRGREYF
TRBJ2-2 | - | - | TRBV5-4 | TGTGCCAGCAGCTTGGGTGGGGGCGTTGTCGGGGAGCTGTTTTTT | CASSLGGGVVGELFF
TRBJ1-2 | - | once | TRBV5-8 | TGTGCCAGCAGCTCCACAGGGTATGGCTACACCTTC | CASSSTGYGYTF
TRBJ1-4 | - | - | TRBV2 | TGTGCCAGCAACCAGGGTGAAAAACTGTTTTTT | CASNQGEKLFF
TRBJ2-6 | - | few | TRBV6-5 | TGTGCCAGCAGACCAGACAGCCCTGGGGCCAACGTCCTGACTTTC | CASRPDSPGANVLTF
TRBJ2-2 | - | few | TRBV7-7 | TGTGCTGCGGGATCGGGGCTGAACACCGGGGAGCTGTTTTTT | CAAGSGLNTGELFF
TRBJ1-1 | - | - | TRBV11-2 | TGTGCCAGCAGCTTAATCGCAGGGTGGAGAACTGAAGCTTTCTTT | CASSLIAGWRTEAFF
TRBJ2-1 | TRBD2 | many | TRBV19 | TGTGCCAGTAGATCCATAGCGGGAGGTTGGGGTGAGCAGTTCTTC | CASRSIAGGWGEQFF
TRBJ1-6 | TRBD1 | - | TRBV7-2 | TGTGCCAGCAGCTTACAAGGGACAGAAAATTCACCCCTCCACTTT | CASSLQGTENSPLHF
TRBJ1-1 | TRBD1 | few | TRBV6-5 | TGTGCCAGCAGTTACTCGACAGGGAGGACTGAAGCTTTCTTT | CASSYSTGRTEAFF
TRBJ2-2 | - | - | TRBV19 | TGTGCCGTCAGGGGGCTAGCGGACAACACCGGGGAGCTGTTTTTT | CAVRGLADNTGELFF
TRBJ1-6 | - | - | TRBV7-8 | TGTGCCAGCAGCTTAGGCCAGGGCAAATCACCCCTCCACTTT | CASSLGQGKSPLHF
TRBJ2-6 | - | few | TRBV4-1 | TGCGCCAGCAGCCAACAGGCCAGCTCTGGGGCCAACGTCCTGACTTTC | CASSQQASSGANVLTF
TRBJ2-7 | - | few | TRBV9 | TGTGCCAGCAGCGTAGGAGGGGCGGGAAACGTCTACGAGCAGTACTTC | CASSVGGAGNVYEQYF
TRBJ1-6 | - | few | TRBV7-9 | TGTGCCAGCAGCCAGGGAAACTATAATTCACCCCTCCACTTT | CASSQGNYNSPLHF
TRBJ1-1 | - | - | TRBV5-6 | TGTGCCAGCAGCTCGGTCGGAGGGACCGGCTCGGAAGCTTTCTTT | CASSSVGGTGSEAFF
TRBJ1-2 | - | - | TRBV6-1 | TGTGCCAGCAGTGAACTGTCCTATGGCTACACCTTC | CASSELSYGYTF
TRBJ2-3 | - | few | TRBV4-2 | TGTGCCAGCAGCCAAGATTTGCAGGGCGGAGATACGCAGTATTTT | CASSQDLQGGDTQYF
TRBJ2-1 | TRBD1 | - | TRBV5-1 | TGCGCCAGCAGCTCCTTGGACAGGACAAACAATGAGCAGTTCTTC | CASSSLDRTNNEQFF
TRBJ1-5 | - | few | TRBV29-1 | TGCAGCGTCGATACAGGTCCCAATCAGCCCCAGCATTTT | CSVDTGPNQPQHF
TRBJ1-2 | TRBD1 | - | TRBV18 | TGTGCCAGCTCAAAGGGACAGATACCCTATGGCTACACCTTC | CASSKGQIPYGYTF
TRBJ2-7 | TRBD2 | - | TRBV7-2 | TGTGCCAGCAGCCCGGAAGCGGGAAAAGCCTACGAGCAGTACTTC | CASSPEAGKAYEQYF
TRBJ1-2 | - | - | TRBV6-5 | TGTGCCAGCAGTTCCGTGGGGGGTAACTATGGCTACACCTTC | CASSSVGGNYGYTF
TRBJ1-4 | - | - | TRBV4-1 | TGCGCCAGCAGCCAGGAGACAGACACAGGATCGTTTTTT | CASSQETDTGSFF
TRBJ2-5 | - | few | TRBV4-1 | TGTGCCAGCAGCCAAGAACAGGGTGGCGGAGAGACCCAGTACTTC | CASSQEQGGGETQYF
TRBJ2-1 | TRBD2 | - | TRBV7-6 | TGTGCCAGCAGCTTAGCCCGACTAGCGGGAGGTGGCTACAATGAGCAGTTCTTC | CASSLARLAGGGYNEQFF
TRBJ2-1 | - | few | TRBV4-1 | TGCGCCAGCAGCGAAAGGGGTAGTGCGGCAAGCTCCTACAATGAGCAGTTCTTC | CASSERGSAASSYNEQFF
TRBJ1-2 | - | - | TRBV29-1 | TGCAGCGGAAGGACTTCTGCGGGCTACACCTTC | CSGRTSAGYTF
TRBJ2-5 | TRBD2 | - | TRBV11-2 | TGTGCCAGCAGTTATAGCGGGAGCGGAGAGACCCAGTACTTC | CASSYSGSGETQYF
TRBJ2-1 | TRBD2 | - | TRBV5-1 | TGCGCCAGCAGTTATGGACTAGCGGGGGCCCAAGGGGCCAATGAGCAGTTCTTC | CASSYGLAGAQGANEQFF
TRBJ2-7 | TRBD1 | - | TRBV11-2 | TGTGCCAGCAGCTCCCGACAGGGGCCCTACGAGCAGTACTTC | CASSSRQGPYEQYF
TRBJ2-7 | TRBD1 | - | TRBV7-9 | TGTGCCAGCAGCTGGGGGACAGGGGGACTCGAGCAGTACTTC | CASSWGTGGLEQYF
TRBJ2-6 | TRBD2 | once | TRBV15 | TGTGCCACCAGCAGAAGACTAGCGGGGACCTCTGGGGCCAACGTCCTGACTTTC | CATSRRLAGTSGANVLTF
TRBJ1-1 | TRBD1 | - | TRBV14 | TGTGCCAGCAGCCTCCTTCGTGGGACAGCCTACACTGAAGCTTTCTTT | CASSLLRGTAYTEAFF
TRBJ2-5 | - | - | TRBV12-2 | TGTGCAAGTCGCTTAGACAGGGAAGAGACCCAGTACTTC | CASRLDREETQYF
TRBJ2-1 | TRBD2 | few | TRBV6-1 | TGTGCCAGCAGCTCGTCGGGGGGATCGGGCAATGAGCAGTTCTTC | CASSSSGGSGNEQFF
TRBJ2-1 | - | - | TRBV10-3 | TGTGCCATCACTACCGGAGCGGGCCAATCCTACAATGAGCAGTTCTTC | CAITTGAGQSYNEQFF
TRBJ2-1 | - | - | TRBV14 | TGTGCCAGCAGCCCCTTCGGGACTCTCAATGACAATGAGCAGTTCTTC | CASSPFGTLNDNEQFF
TRBJ1-1 | TRBD1 | - | TRBV4-1 | TGCGCCAGCAGCCCTGGACAGGGTAGGAACACTGAAGCTTTCTTT | CASSPGQGRNTEAFF
TRBJ2-7 | TRBD2 | few | TRBV4-2 | TGTGCCAGCAGCCAATCCCGGGGACTAGCGGGAACCAACTACGAGCAGTACTTC | CASSQSRGLAGTNYEQYF
TRBJ2-5 | TRBD2 | once | TRBV2 | TGTGCCAGCAGTGCAACTAGCGGGAGGGCGGGGGAGACCCAGTACTTC | CASSATSGRAGETQYF
TRBJ2-7 | TRBD2 | few | TRBV23-1 | TGCGCCAGCAGTTCTCGGACAGGGGTCGGACTAGCGGGAGCCTACGAGCAGTACTTC | CASSSRTGVGLAGAYEQYF
TRBJ1-1 | - | few | TRBV7-9 | TGTGCCAGCAGCCTGGAAACACAACAGGGAGCTTTCTTT | CASSLETQQGAFF
TRBJ2-7 | - | - | TRBV11-2 | TGTGCCAGCAGCTTAGAGGGAGGTCGCTCCTACGAGCAGTACTTC | CASSLEGGRSYEQYF
TRBJ1-1 | - | - | TRBV5-6 | TGTGCCAGCAGCTTACGTAACCTGCGGAACACTGAAGCTTTCTTT | CASSLRNLRNTEAFF
TRBJ2-1 | TRBD2 | - | TRBV30 | TGTGCCTGGAGTGTGACGGGACTAGGAACTTACAATGAGCAGTTCTTC | CAWSVTGLGTYNEQFF
TRBJ1-5 | - | - | TRBV6-5 | TGTGCCAGCGTAGCGGGGCGCAATCAGCCCCAGCATTTT | CASVAGRNQPQHF
TRBJ2-2 | TRBD1 | few | TRBV5-1 | TGCGCCAGCAGCACAGGGGGAAAGGCCGGGGAGCTGTTTTTT | CASSTGGKAGELFF
TRBJ2-3 | - | - | TRBV10-2 | TGCGCCAGCAGTGTTGGGCCAGATACGCAGTATTTT | CASSVGPDTQYF
TRBJ2-7 | - | - | TRBV9 | TGTGCCAGCAGCGCAGGGGCCAACTACGAGCAGTACTTC | CASSAGANYEQYF
TRBJ1-2 | TRBD1 | - | TRBV28 | TGTGCCACCCAACAGGGGCATGGCTACACCTTC | CATQQGHGYTF
TRBJ2-1 | TRBD2 | - | TRBV4-1 | TGCGCCAGCAGCCAAGTAGGCGGGAGGCGTAATGAGCAGTTCTTC | CASSQVGGRRNEQFF
TRBJ1-5 | TRBD1 | - | TRBV2 | TGTGCCAGCAGTGAACAGGGGGGCAATCAGCCCCAGCATTTT | CASSEQGGNQPQHF
TRBJ2-3 | - | - | TRBV9 | TGTGCCAGCAGCGCCCTAGCGACAGATACGCAGTATTTT | CASSALATDTQYF
TRBJ2-4 | TRBD2 | - | TRBV9 | TGTGCCAGCAGCGTAGGACTAGCGGGGGGGCCGGGAAACATTCAGTACTTC | CASSVGLAGGPGNIQYF
TRBJ2-1 | - | - | TRBV29-1 | TGCAGCGTCGTTGACAGACTGCCGTACAATGAGCAGTTCTTC | CSVVDRLPYNEQFF